This T cell receptor (beta chain) comes out of a study of beta chain features in type 1 diabetes. Isolation of CD4+ naive, central memory, regulatory and stem cell-like memory cells was achieved by sorting via CD45RO/CCR7/CD25/CD127/CD95/CD27. This clone occurred a few times. V lost 4 bases and J 0 bases, leaving 10 bases between the germline ends. This CDR3 contains 15 residues. Germline assignment: CDR1 SNHLY and CDR2 FYNNEI. Reverse transcription of all isolated RNA meant that expressed TCRB transcripts were sequenced. The table came from immunoSEQ multiplex PCR; TCRdb's copy has only in-frame clones and leaves some out. The table shows about 340,000 clones, with approximately 8.2% occurring only once.

The sequence was obtained from a young woman in good health. Sequencing was done on a sample of central memory CD4+ T cells from blood. The chain has TRBV2 and TRBJ2-1, with a tentative D call TRBD2 (5 bases). The chain's CDR3 is CASSGGLNSYNEQFF. Here the CDR3 DNA reads TGTGCCAGCAGTGGAGGACTGAACTCCTACAATGAGCAGTTCTTC. The full variable domain, completed using reference TRBV2 and TRBJ2-1, is EPEVTQTPSHQVTQMGQEVILRCVPISNHLYFYWYRQILGQKVEFLVSFYNNEISEKSEIFDDQFSVERPDGSNFTLKIRSTKLEDSAMYFCASSGGLNSYNEQFFGPGTRLTVL.